This TCR beta chain was found in a study of blood T cell repertoires in COVID-19 (dated by TCRdb to the early 2020s). Looking at the study overall: Collaborator samples came from the United States, Italy and Spain and covered acute and convalescent phases of COVID-19. The material from the prospective study consisted of cDNA or gDNA derived from T cells, B-cell-depleted T cells, or PBMCs. The dataset comprised deeply sampled blood TCRbeta repertoires from subjects exposed to, actively infected with, or recovered from COVID-19. A freely available public database, intended as a resource for researchers studying the immune response to SARS-CoV-2, is where the repertoires were released. The samples were drawn from two sources: the first 160 participants of the ongoing ImmuneRACE study, and over 1,000 subjects contributed by 6 global collaborators. The sample metadata nearly always contained a de-identified subject ID, COVID-19 status, age in years and sex. HLA class I and class II types, where available, came from metadata supplied by the sample provider rather than from assay-based typing. What the authors observed across the whole study: The quantity of clinical and demographic metadata differed by source and by participant and was supplied without curation.

One collaborating source in Seattle enrolled patients during active infection and followed them longitudinally through the course of disease. Whole blood was collected in K2EDTA tubes by collaborating institutions according to the institutions' own protocols. Collaborator samples were shipped for TCRbeta analysis as frozen whole blood, isolated PBMCs, or DNA extracted from either sample type. As to this clone: It has no known antigen specificity. It has no much larger one-base neighbor in the sample; base qualities were not kept.

CDR1 SGHRS and CDR2 YFSETQ were looked up in the germline V gene. V gives up 4 bases and J gives up 4 bases, and the segment between their germline ends measures 9 bases. CDR3 length: 13 amino acids, cysteine to phenylalanine. CDR3 DNA only is kept here, 39 bases in frame from base 1. TCRbeta CDR3 regions were amplified from genomic DNA using the immunoSEQ Assay, a bias-controlled multiplex PCR. Regarding the original processing steps: The number of nucleated cells in each sample was estimated by amplification of reference gene primers within the assay. To quantify the absolute abundance of each unique TCRbeta CDR3 rearrangement, sequence reads were collapsed and filtered. For each sample, productive Simpson clonality was calculated as the square root of Simpson's diversity index over productive rearrangements. In TCRdb, the immuneACCESS table is reduced to in-frame sequences with V and J assigned. These tables do not hold every clone; where another copy was compared, an unresolved V gene accounts for under half, and the others remain unexplained. V and J calls and clone size are copied from that table; D and trimming were computed from the DNA. The sample table records 390,000 or so clones; more than 70% of these occur just once. In total, the top ten clones hold more than 9% of the sample.

The V gene is TRBV5-1 and the J gene is TRBJ2-1, and perhaps TRBD1 as D gene, on 5 matching bases. The sequencing sample was made of peripheral blood. The sequence derives from a woman aged 25 to 39 with COVID-19, enrolled during active disease. Read as DNA, the sequence is TGCGCCAGCAGCGATGACAGTTACAATGAGCAGTTCTTC. This translates into CASSDDSYNEQFF.